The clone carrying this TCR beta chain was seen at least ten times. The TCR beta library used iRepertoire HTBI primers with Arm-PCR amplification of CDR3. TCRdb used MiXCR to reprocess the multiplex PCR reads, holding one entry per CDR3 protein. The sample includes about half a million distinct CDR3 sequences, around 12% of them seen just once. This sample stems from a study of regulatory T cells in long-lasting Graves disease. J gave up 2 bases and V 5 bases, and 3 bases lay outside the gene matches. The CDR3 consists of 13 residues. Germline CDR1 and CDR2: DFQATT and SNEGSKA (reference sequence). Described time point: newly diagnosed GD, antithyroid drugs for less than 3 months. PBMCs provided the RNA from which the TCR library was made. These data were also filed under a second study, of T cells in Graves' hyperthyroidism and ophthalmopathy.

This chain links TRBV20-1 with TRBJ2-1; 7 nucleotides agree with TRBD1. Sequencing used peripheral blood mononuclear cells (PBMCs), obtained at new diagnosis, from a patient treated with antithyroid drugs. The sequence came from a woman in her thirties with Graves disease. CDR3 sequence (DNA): TGCAGTGCTGAGGGACAGACCTACAATGAGCAGTTCTTC. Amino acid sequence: CSAEGQTYNEQFF.